Below, 30 T cell receptor beta chains from the same sample are listed, as sequenced in a study of T cell responses to AZD1222 COVID-19 vaccine (dated by TCRdb to about 2021). The library relied on the immunoSEQ multiplex PCR assay. TCRdb carries this immuneACCESS record with in-frame sequences only. Its versions omit some clonotypes, under half of them owing to an unresolved V gene in the studies checked, with the rest unexplained. This sample gives some 140,000 clones in total; about 85% of them show up just once. The ten largest clones capture approximately 3.1% of the sample. Interpreted using the paper, the time point label stands for: baseline before first vaccination. The source material was peripheral blood, sampled on day 0 of AZD1222 vaccination. Every receptor here comes from an adult in good health.

The V call is TRBV28, the J call TRBJ1-3; no definite D call. V was clipped by 6 bases and J by 2 bases, with 14 bases between them. CDR1 is MDHEN and CDR2 is SYDVKM in the germline V gene. The CDR3 consists of 15 residues. Here the CDR3 DNA reads TGTGCCAGCAGGGAAGACCACTCTCCTGGAAACACCATATATTTT. Protein product: CASREDHSPGNTIYF.

This clone showed up just once. CDR3 residues: CASSQWGGFGNQPQHF. The CDR3 DNA reads TGCGCCAGCAGCCAATGGGGGGGCTTCGGCAATCAGCCCCAGCATTTT. The chain couples TRBV4-3 to TRBJ1-5, with D tentatively TRBD1 (6 bases). Germline CDR1 is LGHNA and CDR2 is YSLEER. V lost 2 bases to trimming and J lost 2 bases, with 13 bases between them. The CDR3 is 16 residues long.

This clone was counted once. The chain uses TRBV6-1 and TRBJ1-5; D is uncertain. V lost 2 bases and J lost 4, with 9 bases in between. The CDR3 runs 14 residues. The germline V gene has CDR1 MNHNS and CDR2 SASEGT. CDR3 bases: TGTGCCAGCAGTGAAACCTGGGGAAATCAGCCCCAGCATTTT. This sequence encodes CASSETWGNQPQHF.

On this clone: The junction departs from germline at one end; a sequencing error may be responsible. The chain has TRBV7-7 and TRBJ1-2; D uncertain. CDR3 length: 11 residues. CDR1 is SSHAT and CDR2 is FNYEAQ in the germline V gene (reference sequence). CDR3 residues: CASSLGSGYTF. DNA for the CDR3: TGTGCTAGCAGCTTAGGGAGTGGCTACACCTTC.

This rearrangement joins TRBV7-2 to TRBJ1-1; D uncertain. Germline V gene sequence: CDR1 SGHTA, CDR2 FQGNSA. V was trimmed by 5 bases and J by 6 bases, leaving 10 bases between them. The CDR3 covers 12 residues. CDR3 DNA sequence: TGTGCCAGCAGCCGCTACGACGCTGAAGCTTTCTTT. The encoded protein is CASSRYDAEAFF.

The V gene is TRBV18, the J gene TRBJ1-6, with TRBD1 as a possible D gene (6 bases). Germline assignment: CDR1 KGHSH and CDR2 LQKENI. The CDR3 totals 15 residues. V was trimmed by 3 bases and J by 7 bases, leaving 13 bases between them. This CDR3 reads CASSPQDSGNSPLHF. Written as DNA, the CDR3 is TGTGCCAGCTCACCTCAGGACAGTGGAAATTCACCCCTCCACTTT.

Written as DNA, the CDR3 is TGTGCCAGCAGCTCTGGGGCTACAGGGTTAGGTCAGCCCCAGCATTTT. Translating it yields CASSSGATGLGQPQHF. The V and J genes are TRBV2 and TRBJ1-5; D perhaps matches TRBD1 (6 bases). CDR1 and CDR2 (germline): SNHLY, FYNNEI. This CDR3 spans 16 amino acids. V lost 6 bases and J 6 bases, leaving 21 bases between the germline ends.

J is TRBJ1-4 and V is TRBV30; D gene uncertain. CDR3 length equals 15 residues. The germline V gene has CDR1 GTSNPN and CDR2 SVGIG (reference sequence). V lost 4 bases and J 0 bases, leaving 12 bases between the germline ends. This chain's CDR3 is CAWNGPGATNEKLFF. CDR3 DNA: TGTGCCTGGAACGGCCCCGGTGCAACTAATGAAAAACTGTTTTTT.

The genes are TRBV10-1 and TRBJ2-1; D not resolved. Germline CDR1 WNHNN, CDR2 SYGVQD (reference sequence). The ends were cut back, 4 bases at V and 2 bases at J, with 9 bases in the middle. CDR3 length: 14 amino acids. In nucleotides, the CDR3 is TGCGCCAGCAGTGGGGCAGAACCCTACAATGAGCAGTTCTTC. Residues: CASSGAEPYNEQFF.

This clone has more than one count but fewer than ten. The gene calls are TRBV4-3 and TRBJ2-5; 9 bases agree with TRBD1. The CDR3 covers 16 residues. Trimming took 5 bases from V and 4 from J; bases not matched to a gene: 11. Looked up from germline, CDR1 is LGHNA and CDR2 is YSLEER. The CDR3 sequence: CASSSAYRGHGETQYF. The CDR3 bases are TGCGCCAGCAGCTCAGCCTACAGGGGGCACGGAGAGACCCAGTACTTC.

The V gene is TRBV7-8, the J gene TRBJ2-7; 8 bases match TRBD2. Looked up from germline, CDR1 is SGHVS and CDR2 is FQNEAQ. This CDR3 is 14 amino acids long. V dropped 5 bases and J dropped 1; count of bases not matched to a gene: 4. The CDR3 reads CASSPREGSYEQYF. DNA for the CDR3: TGTGCCAGCAGCCCCCGGGAGGGTTCCTACGAGCAGTACTTC. The full variable domain, rest sourced from reference TRBV7-8 and TRBJ2-7, is GAGVSQSPRYKVAKRGQDVALRCDPISGHVSLFWYQQALGQGPEFLTYFQNEAQLDKSGLPSDRFFAERPEGSVSTLKIQRTQQEDSAVYLCASSPREGSYEQYFGPGTRLTVT.

The V and J genes are TRBV6-1 and TRBJ1-2; D gene uncertain. The CDR3 is 12 residues long. Trimming left V 2 bases short and J 5 bases short, with 6 bases between. Germline CDR1 MNHNS, CDR2 SASEGT. Here the CDR3 DNA reads TGTGCCAGCAGTGAATGGGGTTATGGCTACACCTTC. The encoded protein is CASSEWGYGYTF.

The chain recombines TRBV6-5 with TRBJ1-2; D unresolved. This CDR3 region has 14 residues. With 7 bases removed from V and 4 bases from J, the gap between germline ends came to 16 bases. Germline lookup yields CDR1 MNHEY and CDR2 SVGAGI. CDR3 region: CASKSGSGGYGYTF. The CDR3 region has the DNA TGTGCCAGCAAGAGTGGGTCCGGAGGCTATGGCTACACCTTC.

V and J are TRBV28 and TRBJ1-5; D remains unclear. This CDR3 has 14 residues. Germline lookup yields CDR1 MDHEN and CDR2 SYDVKM. Trimming took 5 bases from V and 6 from J, leaving 14 bases between them. CDR3 protein: CASSPWEVGQPQHF. The CDR3, as DNA: TGTGCCAGCAGTCCTTGGGAGGTTGGTCAGCCCCAGCATTTT.

This rearrangement joins TRBV18 to TRBJ2-5; 8 nucleotides align to TRBD1. V trimming: 0 bases; J trimming: 1 base; junction bases outside the gene matches: 4. The CDR3 consists of 16 residues. Germline V gene data show CDR1 as KGHSH and CDR2 as LQKENI. The CDR3 here is CASSPPNRGFQETQYF. The CDR3 DNA sequence: TGTGCCAGCTCACCACCGAACAGGGGGTTCCAAGAGACCCAGTACTTC.

This clone was observed once. The chain couples TRBV6-2 or TRBV6-3 to TRBJ2-2; D not resolved. Germline lookup yields CDR1 MNHEY and CDR2 SVGEGT. Between the trimmed V and J ends, which lost 0 bases and 7 bases, there was a span of 3 bases. The CDR3 runs to 12 residues. The CDR3 is CASSYSNGELFF. The CDR3 region has the DNA TGTGCCAGCAGTTACTCTAACGGGGAGCTGTTTTTT.

V is TRBV14 and J is TRBJ2-1; D uncertain. The length of the CDR3 is 14 residues. Trimming stripped 4 bases from V and 4 bases from J, with 11 bases between. Germline V gene data show CDR1 as SGHDN and CDR2 as FVKESK. DNA for the CDR3: TGTGCCAGCAGCCGAGACACGATTTACAATGAGCAGTTCTTC. It specifies CASSRDTIYNEQFF.

V usage is TRBV5-1 and J usage is TRBJ2-5; 11 positions match TRBD1. The CDR3 is 16 residues long. The V gene's germline CDR1 is SGHRS and CDR2 YFSETQ. V shed 4 bases and J 5 bases; nucleotides not matched to a gene: 10. CDR3 bases: TGCGCCAGCAGCGAGGGTGGACAGGGGGCTTGGGAGACCCAGTACTTC. Its protein product is CASSEGGQGAWETQYF. Looking up the rest from reference TRBV5-1 and TRBJ2-5 gives the full variable domain: KAGVTQTPRYLIKTRGQQVTLSCSPISGHRSVSWYQQTPGQGLQFLFEYFSETQRNKGNFPGRFSGRQFSNSRSEMNVSTLELGDSALYLCASSEGGQGAWETQYFGPGTRLLVL.

The table lists this clone with a few counts. This rearrangement joins TRBV2 to TRBJ2-2; 9 bases line up with TRBD1. Germline CDR1 reads SNHLY; CDR2 reads FYNNEI. There are 13 residues in the CDR3. With 7 bases clipped from V and 7 bases from J, the junction kept 4 bases outside the gene matches. The CDR3 loop is CASTGQGSGELFF. The CDR3 DNA follows: TGTGCCAGCACCGGACAGGGGAGCGGGGAGCTGTTTTTT.

J is TRBJ1-5 and V is TRBV7-2; a possible D gene is TRBD1 (5 bases). The CDR3 runs 16 residues. Trimming stripped 1 base from V and 3 bases from J, with 13 bases between. Germline lookup yields CDR1 SGHTA and CDR2 FQGNSA. CDR3 in amino acids: CASSLGAGLVNQPQHF. For the CDR3, the DNA is TGTGCCAGCAGCTTAGGGGCAGGGTTAGTCAATCAGCCCCAGCATTTT.

V and J are TRBV2 and TRBJ2-1, with a tentative D call TRBD1 (5 bases). Per germline, CDR1 SNHLY and CDR2 FYNNEI. V was trimmed by 8 bases and J by 9 bases, leaving 11 bases between them. The CDR3 sequence is 11 residues long. In DNA form, the CDR3 reads TGTGCCAGCGGTGGGGCAGGTGAGCAGTTCTTC. Its protein product is CASGGAGEQFF.

The chain carries TRBV6-5 and TRBJ2-3, with 8 nucleotides matching TRBD2. The CDR3 loop spans 14 amino acids. V lost 7 bases, J lost 5 bases, and 8 bases stayed unmatched. CDR1 is MNHEY and CDR2 is SVGAGI in the germline V gene. The CDR3 reads CASKSGGMVDTQYF. The CDR3 bases are TGTGCCAGCAAAAGCGGGGGAATGGTAGATACGCAGTATTTT.

J is TRBJ2-2 and V is TRBV5-1; possibly TRBD1 for D (5 bases). The CDR3 consists of 15 residues. CDR1 is SGHRS and CDR2 is YFSETQ in the germline V gene. The V end was cut by 7 bases, the J end by 2 bases, with 15 bases between. CDR3 coding DNA: TGCGCCAGCTGGTTCGGACACCTAAACACCGGGGAGCTGTTTTTT. This gives the protein CASWFGHLNTGELFF.

The table lists this clone with a count of one. V and J are TRBV4-3 and TRBJ2-3; tentative D call: TRBD1 (6 bases). V was clipped by 2 bases and J by 1 base, with 16 bases between them. Germline V lookup: CDR1 LGHNA, CDR2 YSLEER. The CDR3 has 17 residues. Written as DNA, the CDR3 is TGCGCCAGCAGCCAACCTAGTAACAGGGAGTGCACAGATACGCAGTATTTT. Translated: CASSQPSNRECTDTQYF.

The V call is TRBV28, the J call TRBJ1-2; TRBD1 matches at 7 bases. J was trimmed by 4 bases and V by 2 bases; bases with no gene match: 7. CDR3 size: 15 residues. Germline CDR1 and CDR2: MDHEN and SYDVKM. The DNA of the CDR3 is TGTGCCAGCAGTTTAAGAGGGGGCTCCTCCTATGGCTACACCTTC. Translation gives CASSLRGGSSYGYTF.

This rearrangement joins TRBV2 to TRBJ1-4; D remains unclear. Germline V lookup: CDR1 SNHLY, CDR2 FYNNEI. Trimming shortened V by 1 base and J by 7 bases, and 13 bases separated the two germline ends. This CDR3 comprises 15 residues. Here the CDR3 reads CASSEGPLGGEKLFF. CDR3 nucleotide sequence: TGTGCCAGCAGTGAAGGGCCCCTGGGAGGTGAAAAACTGTTTTTT.

V and J are TRBV14 and TRBJ1-1, with TRBD1 identical over 7 bases. There are 14 residues in the CDR3. V trimming: 4 bases; J trimming: 8 bases; junction bases outside the gene matches: 10. Germline V CDR1 and CDR2: SGHDN, FVKESK. The CDR3 DNA reads as TGTGCCAGCAGCCTGTCGACAGGGTTCGCCGAAGCTTTCTTT. Encoded protein: CASSLSTGFAEAFF. The variable domain in full, completed from reference TRBV14 and TRBJ1-1, reads EAGVTQFPSHSVIEKGQTVTLRCDPISGHDNLYWYRRVMGKEIKFLLHFVKESKQDESGMPNNRFLAERTGGTYSTLKVQPAELEDSGVYFCASSLSTGFAEAFFGQGTRLTVV.

The chain employs TRBV3-1 (or the pseudogene TRBV3-2) and TRBJ1-1; no clear D gene. Germline V gene lookup returns CDR1 LGHDT and CDR2 YNNKEL (reference sequence). Deletions cut 0 bases from V and 6 bases from J, with 11 bases between. This CDR3 contains 14 residues. In nucleotides, the CDR3 is TGTGCCAGCAGCCAAGAGCAGAGAGGATCTGAAGCTTTCTTT. Protein product: CASSQEQRGSEAFF.

This rearrangement joins TRBV5-1 to TRBJ2-4, with D possibly matching TRBD1 (6 bases). This CDR3 region has 14 residues. Trimming cost V 4 bases and J 0 bases, with 8 bases left between them. Per germline, CDR1 SGHRS and CDR2 YFSETQ. CDR3 in DNA: TGCGCCAGCAGCCCAGGGGTAGCCAAAAACATTCAGTACTTC. It codes for CASSPGVAKNIQYF.

The V gene is TRBV6-5, the J gene TRBJ2-7; unclear D gene. Germline lookup yields CDR1 MNHEY and CDR2 SVGAGI. The V and J ends lost 4 bases and 2 bases respectively, with 9 bases between them. The CDR3 consists of 13 residues. CDR3 DNA: TGTGCCAGCAGTTCGGCCAGGACCTACGAGCAGTACTTC. This codes for CASSSARTYEQYF.